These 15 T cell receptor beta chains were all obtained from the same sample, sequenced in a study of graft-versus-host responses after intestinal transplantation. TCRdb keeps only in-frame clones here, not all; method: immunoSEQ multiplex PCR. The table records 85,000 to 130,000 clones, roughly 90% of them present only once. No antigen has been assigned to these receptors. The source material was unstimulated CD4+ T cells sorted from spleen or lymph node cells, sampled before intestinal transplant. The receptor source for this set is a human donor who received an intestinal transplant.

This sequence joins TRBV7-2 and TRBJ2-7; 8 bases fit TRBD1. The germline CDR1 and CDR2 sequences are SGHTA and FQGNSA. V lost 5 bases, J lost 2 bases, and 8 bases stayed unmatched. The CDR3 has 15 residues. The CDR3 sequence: CASSPGTGPTYEQYF. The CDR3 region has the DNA TGTGCCAGCAGCCCCGGGACAGGTCCTACCTACGAGCAGTACTTC.

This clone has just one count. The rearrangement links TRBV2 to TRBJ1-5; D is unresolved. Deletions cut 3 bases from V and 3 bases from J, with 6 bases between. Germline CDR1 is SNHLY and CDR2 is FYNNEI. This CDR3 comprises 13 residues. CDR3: CASSDEINQPQHF. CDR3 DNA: TGTGCCAGCAGTGATGAGATCAATCAGCCCCAGCATTTT.

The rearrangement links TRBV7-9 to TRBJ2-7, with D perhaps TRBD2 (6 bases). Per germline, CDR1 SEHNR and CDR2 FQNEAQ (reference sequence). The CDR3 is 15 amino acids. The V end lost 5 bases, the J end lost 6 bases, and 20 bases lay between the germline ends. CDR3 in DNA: TGTGCCAGCAGCCTCCAAGGTTCTAGCGCACTCGAGCAGTACTTC. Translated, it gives CASSLQGSSALEQYF.

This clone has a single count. The CDR3 DNA sequence: TGTGCCAGCAGTGAAGACGGCAGGGGGTCTTCACCCCTCCACTTT. This sequence encodes CASSEDGRGSSPLHF. V and J are TRBV2 and TRBJ1-6, with 7 bases matching TRBD1. The CDR3 is made up of 15 amino acids. Germline V gene sequence: CDR1 SNHLY, CDR2 FYNNEI. V was clipped by 1 base and J by 9 bases; unmatched bases: 6.

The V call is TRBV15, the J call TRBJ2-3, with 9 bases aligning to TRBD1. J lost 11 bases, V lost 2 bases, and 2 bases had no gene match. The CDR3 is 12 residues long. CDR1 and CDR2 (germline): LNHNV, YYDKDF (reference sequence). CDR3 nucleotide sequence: TGTGCCACCAGCAGACGGGACAGGGAGCAGTATTTT. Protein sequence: CATSRRDREQYF.

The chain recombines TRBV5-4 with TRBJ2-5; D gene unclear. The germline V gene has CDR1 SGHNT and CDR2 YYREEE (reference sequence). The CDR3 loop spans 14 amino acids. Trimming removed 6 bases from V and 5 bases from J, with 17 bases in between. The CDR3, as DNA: TGTGCCAGCACTTTGATGAGCCAGTCGGAGACCCAGTACTTC. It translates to CASTLMSQSETQYF.

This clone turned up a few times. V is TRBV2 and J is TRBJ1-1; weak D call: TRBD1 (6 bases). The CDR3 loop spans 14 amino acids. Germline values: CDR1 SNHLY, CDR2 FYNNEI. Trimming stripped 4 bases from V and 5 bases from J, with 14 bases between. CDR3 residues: CASSAQGSWTEAFF. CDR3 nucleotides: TGTGCCAGCAGTGCACAGGGATCGTGGACTGAAGCTTTCTTT.

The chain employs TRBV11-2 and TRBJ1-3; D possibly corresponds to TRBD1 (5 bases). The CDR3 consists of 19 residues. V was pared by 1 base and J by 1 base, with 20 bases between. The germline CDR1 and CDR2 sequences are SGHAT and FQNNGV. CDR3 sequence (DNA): TGTGCCAGCAGCTTAGTAGGAGGGGTAAACAGAGAGTCTGGAAACACCATATATTTT. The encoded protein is CASSLVGGVNRESGNTIYF.

As DNA, the CDR3 is TGTGCCAGCAGCCAAGTAGTAGGAAGCGGGGAGCTGTTTTTT. This encodes CASSQVVGSGELFF. This sequence joins TRBV14 and TRBJ2-2; D is undetermined. CDR1 is SGHDN and CDR2 is FVKESK in the germline V gene. Trimming shortened V by 1 base and J by 7 bases, and 10 bases separated the two germline ends. The CDR3 is 14 residues long.

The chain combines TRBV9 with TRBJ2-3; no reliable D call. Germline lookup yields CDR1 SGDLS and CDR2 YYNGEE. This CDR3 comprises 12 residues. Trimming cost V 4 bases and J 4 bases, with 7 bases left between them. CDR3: CASSSRADTQYF. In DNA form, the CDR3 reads TGTGCCAGCAGCTCCCGGGCAGATACGCAGTATTTT.

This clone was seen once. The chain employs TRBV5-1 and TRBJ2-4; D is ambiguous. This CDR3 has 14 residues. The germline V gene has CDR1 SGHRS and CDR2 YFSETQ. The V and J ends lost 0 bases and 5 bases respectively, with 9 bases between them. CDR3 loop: CASSLAGPQNIQYF. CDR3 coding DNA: TGCGCCAGCAGCTTGGCCGGTCCCCAAAACATTCAGTACTTC.

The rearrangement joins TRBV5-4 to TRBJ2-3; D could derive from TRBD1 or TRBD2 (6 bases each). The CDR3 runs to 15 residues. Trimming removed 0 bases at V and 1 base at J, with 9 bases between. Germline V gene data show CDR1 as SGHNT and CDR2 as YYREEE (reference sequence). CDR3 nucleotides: TGTGCCAGCAGCTTGGGGGGGGCTGGCACAGATACGCAGTATTTT. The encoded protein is CASSLGGAGTDTQYF.

CDR3 DNA sequence: TGTGCCAGCAGGGTTTCAACAGGGACGGGAAACACCATATATTTT. Translated, it gives CASRVSTGTGNTIYF. The chain recombines TRBV2 with TRBJ1-3; perhaps TRBD1 as D (6 bases). CDR3 length: 15 amino acids. Germline assignment: CDR1 SNHLY and CDR2 FYNNEI. With 6 bases removed from V and 4 bases from J, the gap between germline ends came to 16 bases.

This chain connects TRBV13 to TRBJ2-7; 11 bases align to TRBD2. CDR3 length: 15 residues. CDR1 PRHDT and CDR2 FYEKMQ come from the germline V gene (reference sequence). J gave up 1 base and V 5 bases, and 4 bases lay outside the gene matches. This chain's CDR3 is CASSLGLAESYEQYF. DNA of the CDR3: TGTGCCAGCAGCCTGGGACTAGCGGAATCCTACGAGCAGTACTTC.

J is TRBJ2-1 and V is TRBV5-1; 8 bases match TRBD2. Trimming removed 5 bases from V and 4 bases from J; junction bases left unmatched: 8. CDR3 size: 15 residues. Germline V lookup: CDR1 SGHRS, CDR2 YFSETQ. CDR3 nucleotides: TGCGCCAGCAGGTCGGGAGGGCCATGGTACAATGAGCAGTTCTTC. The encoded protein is CASRSGGPWYNEQFF.